This TCR beta chain was recorded in a study of control samples from healthy donors and cancer patients. Data came from immunoSEQ multiplex PCR; TCRdb stores just in-frame clones and leaves some out. In the table there are roughly 69,000 clones, around 87% of which are singletons. Trimming took off 0 bases at V and 0 bases at J, with 8 bases between the two ends. CDR1 and CDR2 (germline): SGHAT, FQNNGV. The CDR3 consists of 15 residues. The chain recombines TRBV11-2 with TRBJ1-1; D is ambiguous. The receptor's source is a woman aged 50 to 60 with head and neck cancer. The sample comprised PBMCs. CDR3 bases: TGTGCCAGCAGCTTAGATACAGTCATGAACACTGAAGCTTTCTTT. Translation gives CASSLDTVMNTEAFF.